What follows are 14 T cell receptor beta chains derived from one specimen sequenced in a study of cytomegalovirus exposure and HLA in healthy donors. PCR used 60 Vbeta primers and 13 Jbeta primers. Clones were sequenced by immunoSEQ multiplex PCR, and TCRdb holds only the in-frame ones, with some missing. The table lists roughly 160,000 clones, around 77% of them singletons, with 1.5% to 2% in the top ten. The sample was PBMCs. The receptors derive from a woman aged 25 to 39 in good health and CMV-seronegative.

The chain recombines TRBV7-2 with TRBJ2-7; no clear D. Germline V gene sequence: CDR1 SGHTA, CDR2 FQGNSA. The ends were cut back, 0 bases at V and 1 base at J, with 10 bases in the middle. CDR3 length equals 15 residues. CDR3 sequence (DNA): TGTGCCAGCAGCTTAGCTTTTGTCCCTTCCTACGAGCAGTACTTC. Its protein is CASSLAFVPSYEQYF.

This clone was picked up a small number of times. The same CDR3 is also encoded by other DNA sequences in this sample. The rearrangement joins TRBV2 to TRBJ1-1, with 8 bases lining up with TRBD1. The CDR3 is 13 amino acids. Unmatched junction bases numbered 1, after V lost 6 bases and J lost 1 base. Germline assignment: CDR1 SNHLY and CDR2 FYNNEI. CDR3 amino acids: CASSGQGNTEAFF. CDR3 in DNA: TGTGCCAGCAGCGGACAGGGGAACACTGAAGCTTTCTTT. The full variable domain, in which reference TRBV2 and TRBJ1-1 provide the parts outside the CDR3, is EPEVTQTPSHQVTQMGQEVILRCVPISNHLYFYWYRQILGQKVEFLVSFYNNEISEKSEIFDDQFSVERPDGSNFTLKIRSTKLEDSAMYFCASSGQGNTEAFFGQGTRLTVV.

The chain employs TRBV27 and TRBJ2-1; 9 nucleotides match TRBD1. This CDR3 spans 15 amino acids. The V and J ends lost 5 bases and 7 bases, in that order; junction bases with no gene match: 9. Germline V gives CDR1 MNHEY, CDR2 SMNVEV (reference sequence). The CDR3 DNA sequence: TGTGCCAGCAGTACCCCCGGGACAGGGAAAAATGAGCAGTTCTTC. It codes for CASSTPGTGKNEQFF.

The J gene is TRBJ1-2, the V gene TRBV6-5; tentatively, D is TRBD1 (6 bases). The CDR3 contains 15 residues. CDR1 is MNHEY and CDR2 is SVGAGI in the germline V gene. The V end was cut by 7 bases, the J end by 1 base, with 16 bases between. In DNA, the CDR3 is TGTGCCAGCACCAAACCGGGGGGGCTTAACTATGGCTACACCTTC. This codes for CASTKPGGLNYGYTF.

The chain links TRBV20-1 to TRBJ1-1; D remains unclear. Germline CDR1 DFQATT, CDR2 SNEGSKA (reference sequence). V was cut by 6 bases and J by 0 bases, with 5 bases left in between. CDR3 length: 11 amino acids. This CDR3 is CSALLNTEAFF. The CDR3 DNA reads TGCAGTGCCCTACTGAACACTGAAGCTTTCTTT.

The chain has TRBV19 and TRBJ2-5, with 7 bases fitting TRBD2. The CDR3 extends over 13 amino acids. After removal of 3 bases from V and 9 bases from J, the junction contained 7 bases not matched to a gene. Germline V CDR1 and CDR2: LNHDA, SQIVND (reference sequence). As DNA, the CDR3 is TGTGCCAGTAGTATGGTGGCTAGCGGAGCCCAGTACTTC. This gives the protein CASSMVASGAQYF.

This clone was picked up one time. The rearrangement uses TRBV18 and TRBJ1-5; 7 bases match TRBD1. The junction had 11 bases not matched to a gene; V was cut back by 3 bases and J by 0 bases. The CDR3 length is 18 residues. In germline, CDR1 is KGHSH, CDR2 LQKENI. The CDR3 nucleotides are TGTGCCAGCTCACCCCGGGACAGCAGAACCTATAGCAATCAGCCCCAGCATTTT. As protein: CASSPRDSRTYSNQPQHF.

The count of this clone is one. This chain joins TRBV19 and TRBJ2-5, with 7 nucleotides matching TRBD2. CDR3 size: 15 residues. V trimming: 1 base; J trimming: 4 bases; junction bases outside the gene matches: 6. The germline V gene has CDR1 LNHDA and CDR2 SQIVND (reference sequence). CDR3 in amino acids: CASSIGAGEGETQYF. The CDR3 nucleotides read TGTGCCAGTAGTATAGGGGCGGGGGAGGGAGAGACCCAGTACTTC.

V and J are TRBV29-1 and TRBJ2-3, with a weak D call TRBD2 (5 bases). This CDR3 region has 14 residues. The V and J ends lost 7 bases and 1 base respectively, with 15 bases between them. CDR1 and CDR2 from the germline V gene are SQVTM and ANQGSEA. The chain's CDR3 is CSERGSSGTDTQYF. The CDR3 coding sequence is TGCAGCGAAAGAGGGAGTAGCGGCACAGATACGCAGTATTTT.

This clone was seen more than once but under ten times. The chain recombines TRBV6-6 with TRBJ1-1; D remains ambiguous. Germline lookup yields CDR1 MNHNY and CDR2 SVGAGI (reference sequence). Trimming took 2 bases from V and 10 from J, leaving 14 bases between them. The CDR3 totals 13 residues. CDR3 coding DNA: TGTGCCAGCAGTTACACTGACACCGGGATAGCTTTCTTT. This sequence encodes CASSYTDTGIAFF.

The genes are TRBV30 and TRBJ2-3, with 10 positions matching TRBD1. V lost 4 bases, J lost 4 bases, and 2 bases stayed unmatched. The germline gives CDR1 GTSNPN, CDR2 SVGIG (reference sequence). CDR3 size: 13 residues. The CDR3 region has the DNA TGTGCCTGGAAAGACAGGGGGCCAGATACGCAGTATTTT. Amino acid sequence: CAWKDRGPDTQYF. Filled out from reference TRBV30 and TRBJ2-3, the complete variable domain reads SQTIHQWPATLVQPVGSPLSLECTVEGTSNPNLYWYRQAAGRGLQLLFYSVGIGQISSEVPQNLSASRPQDRQFILSSKKLLLSDSGFYLCAWKDRGPDTQYFGPGTRLTVL.

V is TRBV25-1 and J is TRBJ2-1; TRBD2 might be the D (6 bases). Germline CDR1 is MGHDK and CDR2 is SYGVNS. CDR3 length equals 13 residues. The V gene lost 10 bases and the J gene lost 0 bases, with 10 bases spanning the gap. DNA for the CDR3: TGTGCCACCCGGGACTTCTCCTACAATGAGCAGTTCTTC. Encoded protein: CATRDFSYNEQFF.

This clone has just a few counts. This chain connects TRBV5-1 to TRBJ1-1; D not resolved. The ends were cut back, 4 bases at V and 1 base at J, with 8 bases in the middle. Germline V lookup: CDR1 SGHRS, CDR2 YFSETQ. The CDR3 is made up of 13 amino acids. CDR3 sequence reads: CASSIDTNTEAFF. The CDR3, as DNA: TGCGCCAGCAGCATTGACACGAACACTGAAGCTTTCTTT.

The chain couples TRBV19 to TRBJ1-1; D remains ambiguous. V was cut by 2 bases and J by 5 bases, with 15 bases left in between. The CDR3 totals 15 residues. Germline V lookup: CDR1 LNHDA, CDR2 SQIVND (reference sequence). CDR3 protein: CASSIPRHPGTEAFF. In DNA, the CDR3 is TGTGCCAGTAGTATACCTAGGCACCCGGGGACTGAAGCTTTCTTT.